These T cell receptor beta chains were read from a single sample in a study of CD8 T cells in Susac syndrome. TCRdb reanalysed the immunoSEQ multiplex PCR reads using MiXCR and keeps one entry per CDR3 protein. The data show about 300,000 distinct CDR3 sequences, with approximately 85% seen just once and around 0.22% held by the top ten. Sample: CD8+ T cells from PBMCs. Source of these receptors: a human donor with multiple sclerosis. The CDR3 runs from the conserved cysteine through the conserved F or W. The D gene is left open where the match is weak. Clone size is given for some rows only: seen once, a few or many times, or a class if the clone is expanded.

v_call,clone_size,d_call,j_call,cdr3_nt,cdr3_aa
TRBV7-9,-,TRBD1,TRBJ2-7,TGTGCCAGCAGCAACCGGGACAGGGACTACGAGCAGTACTTC,CASSNRDRDYEQYF
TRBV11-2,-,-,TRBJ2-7,TGTGCCAGCAGCTTCCCCGTCCGGGACGGATCCTACGAGCAGTACTTC,CASSFPVRDGSYEQYF
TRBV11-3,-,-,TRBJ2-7,TGTGCCAGCAGCTTAGGGGCAGGGGTGGACCACGAGCAGTACTTC,CASSLGAGVDHEQYF
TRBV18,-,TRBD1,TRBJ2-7,TGTGCCAGCTCACCACCGACCGGACAGGCCTACGAGCAGTACTTC,CASSPPTGQAYEQYF
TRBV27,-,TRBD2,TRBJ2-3,TGTGCCAGCGGACTGACTAGCGGGAGACCAGATACGCAGTATTTT,CASGLTSGRPDTQYF
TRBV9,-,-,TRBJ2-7,TGTGCCAGCAGCGTAGAACAGGTCTCCTACGAGCAGTACTTC,CASSVEQVSYEQYF
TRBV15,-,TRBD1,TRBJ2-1,TGTGCCACCAGCAGAGCAAGACAGGGGCCTTACAATGAGCAGTTCTTC,CATSRARQGPYNEQFF
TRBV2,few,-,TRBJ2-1,TGTGCCAGCACCTCGAAAGCAATCTACAATGAGCAGTTCTTC,CASTSKAIYNEQFF
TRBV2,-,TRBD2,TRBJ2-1,TGTGCCAGCAGTGGTCTTGGCCTAGCGGGAGTATACGAGCAGTTCTTC,CASSGLGLAGVYEQFF
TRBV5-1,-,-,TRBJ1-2,TGCGCCAGCAGCTTGGACGGGGGAGGCTACACCTTC,CASSLDGGGYTF
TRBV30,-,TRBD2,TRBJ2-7,TGTGCCTGGAGTCCTGGACTAGCGGGAGAGTACGAGCAGTACTTC,CAWSPGLAGEYEQYF